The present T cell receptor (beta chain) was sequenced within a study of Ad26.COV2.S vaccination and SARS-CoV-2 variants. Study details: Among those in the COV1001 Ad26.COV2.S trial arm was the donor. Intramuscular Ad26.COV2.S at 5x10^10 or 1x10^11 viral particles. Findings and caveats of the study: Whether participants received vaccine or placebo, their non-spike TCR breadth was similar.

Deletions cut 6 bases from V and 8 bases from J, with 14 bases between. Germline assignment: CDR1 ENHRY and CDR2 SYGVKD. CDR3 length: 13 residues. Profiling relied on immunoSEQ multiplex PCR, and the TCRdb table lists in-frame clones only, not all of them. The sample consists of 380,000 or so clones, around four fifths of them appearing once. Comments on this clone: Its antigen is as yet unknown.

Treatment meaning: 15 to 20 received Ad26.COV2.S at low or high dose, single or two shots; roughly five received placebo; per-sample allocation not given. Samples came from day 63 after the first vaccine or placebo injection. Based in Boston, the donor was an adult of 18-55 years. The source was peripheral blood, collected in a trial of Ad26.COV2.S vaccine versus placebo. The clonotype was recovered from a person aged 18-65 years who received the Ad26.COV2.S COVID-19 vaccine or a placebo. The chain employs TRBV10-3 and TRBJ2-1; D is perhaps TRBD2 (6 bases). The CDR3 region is CAISRDSWDEQFF. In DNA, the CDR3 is TGTGCCATCAGCCGGGACTCCTGGGATGAGCAGTTCTTC.